The 23 T cell receptor beta chains in this list originate from one sample, sequenced in a study of blood T cells in healthy people across ages. A second PCR, run for about 7 to 11 cycles, used a sample-barcoded 5' primer plus a J-beta primer mix. TCRdb reprocessed the 5' RACE reads with MiXCR, giving one entry per CDR3 protein. The data contain 750,000 to 950,000 distinct CDR3 sequences, about 55% of them singletons. The sequenced material came from blood. The receptors originated from a man at least 80 years old in good health.

This clonotype was counted only a few times. The chain combines TRBV10-3 with TRBJ2-1; TRBD2 agrees at 13 bases. Germline CDR1 ENHRY, CDR2 SYGVKD. Trimming cost V 10 bases and J 9 bases; bases outside gene matches: 9. The CDR3 extends over 14 amino acids. CDR3 loop: CATWGLAGSGEQFF. The CDR3 DNA reads TGTGCCACCTGGGGACTAGCGGGATCGGGTGAGCAGTTCTTC.

Only a few counts were recorded for this clonotype. The chain links TRBV9 to TRBJ2-5, with D uncertain. Germline CDR1 is SGDLS and CDR2 is YYNGEE. V lost 0 bases to trimming and J lost 5 bases, with 11 bases between them. The CDR3 extends over 14 amino acids. CDR3 sequence (DNA): TGTGCCAGCAGCGTAGCCTTAAGCGCGGAGACCCAGTACTTC. This codes for CASSVALSAETQYF.

The rearrangement links TRBV29-1 to TRBJ2-5; the match to TRBD2 covers 13 bases. Germline V gene lookup returns CDR1 SQVTM and CDR2 ANQGSEA. The length of the CDR3 is 15 residues. V lost 5 bases to trimming and J lost 11 bases; unmatched junction nucleotides: 14. CDR3 DNA sequence: TGCAGCGTTCCGTCGGGACTAGCGGGAAGAAATGAGCAGTACTTC. This translates into CSVPSGLAGRNEQYF.

This chain joins TRBV11-2 and TRBJ1-4, with D tentatively TRBD1 (5 bases). CDR1 and CDR2 from the germline V gene are SGHAT and FQNNGV. V lost 4 bases and J 4 bases, leaving 19 bases between the germline ends. CDR3 length equals 17 residues. This CDR3 reads CASSSQGRRDHNEKLFF. The CDR3 bases are TGTGCCAGCAGCTCCCAGGGACGGCGGGACCATAATGAAAAACTGTTTTTT.

This clonotype was counted only a few times. The V and J genes are TRBV4-2 and TRBJ2-7; tentatively, D is TRBD2 (6 bases). The germline V and J ends were trimmed by 3 bases and 5 bases, with 20 bases remaining between them. The germline gives CDR1 LGHNA, CDR2 YNFKEQ. The CDR3 has 16 amino acids. CDR3 loop: CASSQGVSGGGHEQYF. CDR3 coding DNA: TGTGCCAGCAGCCAGGGTGTTAGCGGAGGCGGGCACGAGCAGTACTTC.

To note about this clonotype: One base away lies a much larger clone, so this may be a sequencing read error. V usage is TRBV27 and J usage is TRBJ2-7; tentative D call: TRBD2 (6 bases). This CDR3 contains 15 residues. The ends were cut back, 4 bases at V and 0 bases at J, with 13 bases in the middle. Germline CDR1 and CDR2: MNHEY and SMNVEV (reference sequence). CDR3 amino acids: CASSSAGVSSYEQYF. The CDR3 nucleotides read TGTGCCAGCAGTTCAGCGGGCGTGAGCTCCTACGAGCAGTACTTC.

As regards this clonotype: The junction does not match germline at one end; this may be a read error. The chain couples TRBV7-8 to TRBJ2-7; 9 bases match TRBD1. CDR1 is SGHVS, CDR2 FQNEAQ, per germline. The CDR3 runs to 15 residues. The CDR3 DNA reads TGTGTCAGCAGCCCAGGACAGGGGAACTCCTACGAGCAGTACTTC. Its protein product is CVSSPGQGNSYEQYF. Full variable domain (rest looked up from reference TRBV7-8 and TRBJ2-7): GAGVSQSPRYKVAKRGQDVALRCDPISGHVSLFWYQQALGQGPEFLTYFQNEAQLDKSGLPSDRFFAERPEGSVSTLKIQRTQQEDSAVYLCVSSPGQGNSYEQYFGPGTRLTVT.

The V and J genes are TRBV9 and TRBJ2-1; TRBD2 might be the D (6 bases). This CDR3 contains 16 residues. Trimming pared 0 bases from V and 2 bases from J, leaving 12 bases between. The germline CDR1 and CDR2 sequences are SGDLS and YYNGEE. The CDR3 sequence is CASSVVGSGPYNEQFF. The CDR3 region has the DNA TGTGCCAGCAGCGTAGTTGGTAGCGGCCCCTACAATGAGCAGTTCTTC.

This clonotype came up a few times. The V call is TRBV12-3 or TRBV12-4, the J call TRBJ1-4; maybe TRBD1 (5 bases). Between the trimmed V and J ends, which lost 5 bases and 0 bases, there was a span of 10 bases. The CDR3 is 15 residues long. The CDR3 sequence: CASSPDSSTNEKLFF. The CDR3 DNA is TGTGCCAGCAGTCCCGACAGTTCAACTAATGAAAAACTGTTTTTT.

This chain links TRBV2 with TRBJ1-2; D is perhaps TRBD1 (5 bases). This CDR3 is 13 amino acids long. V shed 5 bases and J shed 8 bases, with 15 bases lying between them. The germline CDR1 and CDR2 sequences are SNHLY and FYNNEI. Here the CDR3 reads CASSMEGREGYTF. For the CDR3, the DNA is TGTGCCAGCAGTATGGAGGGGAGAGAGGGCTACACCTTC.

This clonotype was recorded many times. The chain has TRBV10-3 and TRBJ2-5; D is possibly TRBD1 (6 bases). CDR3 length: 13 amino acids. V dropped 5 bases and J dropped 2 bases, with 9 bases sitting between them. CDR1 is ENHRY and CDR2 is SYGVKD in the germline V gene. The CDR3 region has the DNA TGTGCCATCAGTCGAGGACAGCAAGAGACCCAGTACTTC. The encoded protein is CAISRGQQETQYF.

The CDR3 region is CASSLSMGQVYGYTF. The CDR3 region has the DNA TGTGCCAGCAGTTTATCGATGGGACAGGTCTATGGCTACACCTTC. The V and J genes are TRBV27 and TRBJ1-2, with TRBD1 matching 8 bases. The CDR3 length is 15 residues. Germline V gene lookup returns CDR1 MNHEY and CDR2 SMNVEV (reference sequence). V lost 0 bases to trimming and J lost 4 bases; unmatched junction nucleotides: 4.

This chain links TRBV7-2 with TRBJ2-1, with D perhaps being TRBD1 or TRBD2 (5 bases each). The CDR3 sequence is 15 residues long. Trimming left V 5 bases short and J 4 bases short, with 15 bases between. The germline V gene has CDR1 SGHTA and CDR2 FQGNSA. The CDR3 reads CASSARDRQYNEQFF. The CDR3 nucleotides are TGTGCCAGCAGCGCTCGGGACCGACAATACAATGAGCAGTTCTTC.

The chain carries TRBV28 and TRBJ1-1; no firm D call. The CDR3 covers 13 residues. V was pared by 5 bases and J by 8 bases, with 15 bases between. The V gene's germline CDR1 is MDHEN and CDR2 SYDVKM. In DNA, the CDR3 is TGTGCCAGCAGTCCGAGGACTCGACTCGAAGCTTTCTTT. It codes for CASSPRTRLEAFF.

This clonotype was counted a single time. J is TRBJ2-1 and V is TRBV9; no definite D call. CDR3 length: 15 amino acids. Germline CDR1 reads SGDLS; CDR2 reads YYNGEE. V shed 2 bases and J shed 2 bases, with 11 bases lying between them. DNA for the CDR3: TGTGCCAGCAGCGTTCAGCCCTCCACCTACAATGAGCAGTTCTTC. Protein: CASSVQPSTYNEQFF.

This clonotype was seen only once. The V gene is TRBV24-1, the J gene TRBJ2-2, with 10 bases aligning to TRBD2. Germline V gene lookup returns CDR1 KGHDR and CDR2 SFDVKD. V lost 1 base and J lost 5; bases outside the gene matches: 9. The CDR3 has 18 amino acids. The CDR3 DNA follows: TGTGCCACCAGTGATTTCAGTGGACTAGCGGCGCATACCGGGGAGCTGTTTTTT. Translation: CATSDFSGLAAHTGELFF.

This chain connects TRBV15 to TRBJ2-3; 8 bases agree with TRBD1. Germline loops: CDR1 LNHNV, CDR2 YYDKDF (reference sequence). CDR3 size: 16 residues. After removal of 5 bases from V and 1 base from J, the junction contained 8 bases not matched to a gene. The CDR3 here is CATSAIPGQGTDTQYF. The CDR3 coding sequence is TGTGCCACCAGCGCGATACCGGGACAGGGCACAGATACGCAGTATTTT.

In this sample, this clonotype turned up a few times. The chain recombines TRBV3-1 with TRBJ2-5; TRBD2 matches 9 bases. Trimming cost V 4 bases and J 5 bases; bases outside gene matches: 11. The germline V gene encodes CDR1 LGHDT and CDR2 YNNKEL (reference sequence). This CDR3 spans 16 amino acids. CDR3 in DNA: TGTGCCAGCAGCCCCCTGGAGGCGGGAGGGTCTGAGACCCAGTACTTC. Amino acids: CASSPLEAGGSETQYF.

The chain couples TRBV11-2 to TRBJ2-1; D remains unclear. Looked up from germline, CDR1 is SGHAT and CDR2 is FQNNGV. The CDR3 has 11 amino acids. Trimming removed 6 bases from V and 8 bases from J, with 8 bases in between. CDR3 region: CASRVIDEQFF. For the CDR3, the DNA is TGTGCCAGCAGGGTCATCGATGAGCAGTTCTTC.

This clonotype was counted between two and nine times. The CDR3 protein is CSARDPATGTNSPLHF. DNA for the CDR3: TGCAGTGCTAGAGATCCCGCGACAGGGACGAATTCACCCCTCCACTTT. The genes are TRBV20-1 and TRBJ1-6; 7 bases are a match to TRBD1. With V trimmed by 0 bases and J by 7 bases, 9 bases remained unmatched. The CDR3 totals 16 residues. Germline V gene sequence: CDR1 DFQATT, CDR2 SNEGSKA (reference sequence).

The chain joins TRBV5-1 to TRBJ1-4; D is undetermined. Trimming stripped 1 base from V and 0 bases from J, with 4 bases between. The CDR3 covers 14 residues. Germline-derived CDR1 and CDR2 are SGHRS and YFSETQ. The DNA of the CDR3 is TGCGCCAGCAGCTTGTTCGCAACTAATGAAAAACTGTTTTTT. Its translation is CASSLFATNEKLFF.

V and J are TRBV6-1 and TRBJ1-1, with a tentative D call TRBD1 (6 bases). The CDR3 runs 15 residues. The ends were cut back, 0 bases at V and 4 bases at J, with 12 bases in the middle. The V gene's germline CDR1 is MNHNS and CDR2 SASEGT. The CDR3 sequence is CASSEAGGAVTEAFF. The CDR3 bases are TGTGCCAGCAGTGAAGCCGGGGGGGCGGTCACTGAAGCTTTCTTT.

The chain combines TRBV9 with TRBJ2-6; unclear D gene. V was trimmed by 0 bases and J by 2 bases, leaving 6 bases between them. This CDR3 has 15 amino acids. Germline V gives CDR1 SGDLS, CDR2 YYNGEE. CDR3 in DNA: TGTGCCAGCAGCGTAGCCGTAGCTGGGGCCAACGTCCTGACTTTC. This sequence encodes CASSVAVAGANVLTF.